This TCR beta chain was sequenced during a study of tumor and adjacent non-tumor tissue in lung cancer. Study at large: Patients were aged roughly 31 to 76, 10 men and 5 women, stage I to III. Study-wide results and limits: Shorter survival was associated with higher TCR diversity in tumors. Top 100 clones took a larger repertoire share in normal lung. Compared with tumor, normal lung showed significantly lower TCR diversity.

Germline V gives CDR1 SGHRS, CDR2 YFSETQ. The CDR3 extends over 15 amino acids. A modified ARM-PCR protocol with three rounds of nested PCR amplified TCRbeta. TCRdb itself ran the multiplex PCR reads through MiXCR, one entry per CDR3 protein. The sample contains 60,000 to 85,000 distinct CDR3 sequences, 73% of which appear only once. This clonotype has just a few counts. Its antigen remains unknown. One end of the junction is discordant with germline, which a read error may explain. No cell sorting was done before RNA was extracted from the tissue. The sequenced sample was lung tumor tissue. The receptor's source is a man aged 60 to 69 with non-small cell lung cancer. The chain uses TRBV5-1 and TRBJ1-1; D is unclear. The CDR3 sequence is CASSLNLMMNAEAFF. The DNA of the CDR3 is TGCGCCAGCAGCCTAAATCTCATGATGAACGCTGAAGCTTTCTTT.